This TCR beta chain was profiled in a study of graft-versus-host responses after intestinal transplantation. Study-wide background: Anti-thymocyte globulin served as induction for all recipients, who then took tacrolimus and steroids for approximately three years.

Study findings and constraints: Early post-transplant HvG declines were associated with peak circulating GvH clone levels.

The data were produced by immunoSEQ multiplex PCR, yet TCRdb's version contains in-frame clones alone and is incomplete. The repertoire includes tens of thousands of clones, more than 70% of them detected once, and around 2.5% sits in the top ten. As for this clone: Its cognate antigen is unknown.

The CDR3 spans 14 residues. Germline CDR1 LNHDA, CDR2 SQIVND (reference sequence). V was shortened by 3 bases and J by 5 bases, with 13 bases between the two germline ends. Specimen: unstimulated CD8+ T cells sorted from spleen or lymph node cells, collected before intestinal transplant. The rearrangement links TRBV19 to TRBJ1-2, with a tentative D call TRBD1 (5 bases). The origin of this receptor is a human donor who received an intestinal transplant. CDR3 in DNA: TGTGCCAGTAGTATCTACAGGACGATTTATGGCTACACCTTC. It codes for CASSIYRTIYGYTF.